Listed below are T cell receptor beta chains from one sample, sequenced in a study of T cell changes during pregnancy in multiple sclerosis. The protocol was immunoSEQ multiplex PCR, while the TCRdb copy is restricted to in-frame clones and leaves out a portion. The table records 45,000 to 65,000 clones, around 90% of them present only once. The sequencing here drew on peripheral blood, taken after pregnancy. The receptor set was obtained from a female donor in good health, enrolled as a control in a pregnancy study. The CDR3 runs from the conserved cysteine through the conserved F or W. D genes are given only for firm matches. Size is stated for part of the rows, as once, few or many counts, or as a class when the clone is expanded.

j_call: TRBJ1-2; clone_size: .; d_call: TRBD1; v_call: TRBV29-1; cdr3_nt: TGCAGCGTTCGGACAGGGGACTATGGCTACACCTTC; cdr3_aa: CSVRTGDYGYTF
j_call: TRBJ2-5; clone_size: .; d_call: .; v_call: TRBV29-1; cdr3_nt: TGCAGCGTTGCGCTAGCGGAGACCCAGTACTTC; cdr3_aa: CSVALAETQYF
j_call: TRBJ2-3; clone_size: .; d_call: TRBD2; v_call: TRBV11-1; cdr3_nt: TGTGCCAGCAGCCACGAGCGGGGGGGCTTAGATACGCAGTATTTT; cdr3_aa: CASSHERGGLDTQYF
j_call: TRBJ2-7; clone_size: .; d_call: TRBD1; v_call: TRBV4-1; cdr3_nt: TGCGCCAGCAGCCTGGCCTCCGGGACAGACCTCTACGAGCAGTACTTC; cdr3_aa: CASSLASGTDLYEQYF
j_call: TRBJ2-7; clone_size: .; d_call: .; v_call: TRBV6-5; cdr3_nt: TGTGCCAGCAGTTACGCGGCGGCTGGGGGAGGCTACGAGCAGTACTTC; cdr3_aa: CASSYAAAGGGYEQYF
j_call: TRBJ2-7; clone_size: once; d_call: .; v_call: TRBV28; cdr3_nt: TGTGCCAGCAGTTCCCGGGCCTACGAGCAGTACTTC; cdr3_aa: CASSSRAYEQYF
j_call: TRBJ2-4; clone_size: .; d_call: .; v_call: TRBV28; cdr3_nt: TGTGCCAGCAGTTCAACCAAAAACATTCAGTACTTC; cdr3_aa: CASSSTKNIQYF
j_call: TRBJ1-1; clone_size: .; d_call: .; v_call: TRBV18; cdr3_nt: TGTGCCAGCTCACCCGGCACTGAAGCTTTCTTT; cdr3_aa: CASSPGTEAFF
j_call: TRBJ1-1; clone_size: .; d_call: TRBD1; v_call: TRBV4-2; cdr3_nt: TGTGCCAGCAGCCAAGCGCCAGGGGGCGGCACTGAAGCTTTCTTT; cdr3_aa: CASSQAPGGGTEAFF
j_call: TRBJ2-5; clone_size: .; d_call: TRBD2; v_call: TRBV5-1; cdr3_nt: TGCGCCAGCAGCTCGGATAGCGGGGAAGAGACCCAGTACTTC; cdr3_aa: CASSSDSGEETQYF
j_call: TRBJ1-1; clone_size: few; d_call: TRBD1; v_call: TRBV19; cdr3_nt: TGTGCCAGTAGTACCTCGACAGGGAAGACGGTTGAGGACACTGAAGCTTTCTTT; cdr3_aa: CASSTSTGKTVEDTEAFF
j_call: TRBJ2-3; clone_size: .; d_call: .; v_call: TRBV5-1; cdr3_nt: TGCGCCAGCAGCTTGATGGAGGAGACTAGCACAGATACGCAGTATTTT; cdr3_aa: CASSLMEETSTDTQYF
j_call: TRBJ1-6; clone_size: .; d_call: .; v_call: TRBV10-3; cdr3_nt: TGTGCCATCAATTCAGGGGCCCCTGGTAATTCACCCCTCCACTTT; cdr3_aa: CAINSGAPGNSPLHF
j_call: TRBJ2-7; clone_size: .; d_call: .; v_call: TRBV5-1; cdr3_nt: TGCGCCAGCAGCTTGAACGGAGGTGCAGCCTACGAGCAGTACTTC; cdr3_aa: CASSLNGGAAYEQYF
j_call: TRBJ2-1; clone_size: .; d_call: TRBD1; v_call: TRBV6-4; cdr3_nt: TGTGCCAGCAGTGACTCGGACAGGAATGAGCAGTTCTTC; cdr3_aa: CASSDSDRNEQFF
j_call: TRBJ1-3; clone_size: .; d_call: TRBD1; v_call: TRBV28; cdr3_nt: TGTGCCAGCAGAGATCAGGGGGGCGGAAACACCATATATTTT; cdr3_aa: CASRDQGGGNTIYF
j_call: TRBJ2-1; clone_size: .; d_call: TRBD1; v_call: TRBV4-3; cdr3_nt: TGCGCCAGCAGCCAAGACTTGGGGACAGGGGGCAGGGGAGAGCAGTTCTTC; cdr3_aa: CASSQDLGTGGRGEQFF
j_call: TRBJ2-5; clone_size: .; d_call: .; v_call: TRBV7-2; cdr3_nt: TGTGCCAGCAGCCCCACTGCGGGGGCGGGTAGGGCCCAGTACTTC; cdr3_aa: CASSPTAGAGRAQYF
j_call: TRBJ2-3; clone_size: .; d_call: .; v_call: TRBV5-1; cdr3_nt: TGCGCCAGCAGCTGGGATAAAGCGGGTACCAGCACAGATACGCAGTATTTT; cdr3_aa: CASSWDKAGTSTDTQYF
j_call: TRBJ2-5; clone_size: .; d_call: .; v_call: TRBV30; cdr3_nt: TGTGCCTGGAGGGGCGCAGGAGAGACCCAGTACTTC; cdr3_aa: CAWRGAGETQYF
j_call: TRBJ1-2; clone_size: .; d_call: .; v_call: TRBV15; cdr3_nt: TGTGCCACCAGCAGAGAAGGGGGTGCGAACTATGGCTACACCTTC; cdr3_aa: CATSREGGANYGYTF
j_call: TRBJ1-2; clone_size: .; d_call: .; v_call: TRBV5-1; cdr3_nt: TGCGCCAGCAATGGAGAGGGCTATGGCTACACCTTC; cdr3_aa: CASNGEGYGYTF
j_call: TRBJ2-3; clone_size: .; d_call: .; v_call: TRBV7-7; cdr3_nt: TGTGCTAGCAGCTTAGGGATTGAGGGGGCAGATACGCAGTATTTT; cdr3_aa: CASSLGIEGADTQYF
j_call: TRBJ2-1; clone_size: once; d_call: TRBD1; v_call: TRBV29-1; cdr3_nt: TGCAGCGTTGATTTAGGACAGGGGGAGTTCTTC; cdr3_aa: CSVDLGQGEFF
j_call: TRBJ2-3; clone_size: .; d_call: .; v_call: TRBV28; cdr3_nt: TGTGCCAGCAGCAGTGGAGGAGATACGCAGTATTTT; cdr3_aa: CASSSGGDTQYF
j_call: TRBJ1-1; clone_size: .; d_call: .; v_call: TRBV7-9; cdr3_nt: TGTGCCAGCAGCTTCTTTAGCACCTTGAACACTGAAGCTTTCTTT; cdr3_aa: CASSFFSTLNTEAFF
j_call: TRBJ2-5; clone_size: .; d_call: .; v_call: TRBV4-1; cdr3_nt: TGCGCCAGCAGCCAAGATTGGGGCCAGGGATTTAATGGGGAGACCCAGTACTTC; cdr3_aa: CASSQDWGQGFNGETQYF
j_call: TRBJ2-1; clone_size: .; d_call: .; v_call: TRBV28; cdr3_nt: TGTGCCAGCAGTTTAGGTGGAGGGTCCTACAATGAGCAGTTCTTC; cdr3_aa: CASSLGGGSYNEQFF
j_call: TRBJ2-7; clone_size: .; d_call: .; v_call: TRBV6-6; cdr3_nt: TGTGCCAGCAGTTCGATCCGGGACTTTTACGAGCAGTACTTC; cdr3_aa: CASSSIRDFYEQYF
j_call: TRBJ1-2; clone_size: once; d_call: .; v_call: TRBV2; cdr3_nt: TGTGCCAGTATCTCCAACCGCCAAGCATCCAACTATGGCTACACCTTC; cdr3_aa: CASISNRQASNYGYTF
j_call: TRBJ1-1; clone_size: .; d_call: .; v_call: TRBV7-8; cdr3_nt: TGTGCCAGCAGCATGAAGACAGTAGGTCAGAAGGCTTTCTTT; cdr3_aa: CASSMKTVGQKAFF
j_call: TRBJ1-1; clone_size: .; d_call: .; v_call: TRBV6-6; cdr3_nt: TGTGCCGGGGGGGGAAAGGAGACTGAAGCTTTCTTT; cdr3_aa: CAGGGKETEAFF
j_call: TRBJ2-7; clone_size: .; d_call: TRBD2; v_call: TRBV27; cdr3_nt: TGTGCCAGCAGTCTCACTAGCGGGGGGGCCTACGAGCAGTACTTC; cdr3_aa: CASSLTSGGAYEQYF
j_call: TRBJ2-7; clone_size: once; d_call: .; v_call: TRBV4-1; cdr3_nt: TGCGCCAGCAGCAAGGGGGTGAGCTCCTACGAGCAGTACTTC; cdr3_aa: CASSKGVSSYEQYF
j_call: TRBJ1-1; clone_size: few; d_call: .; v_call: TRBV30; cdr3_nt: TGTGCCTCATGGTTCGGTGAAGCTTTCTTT; cdr3_aa: CASWFGEAFF
j_call: TRBJ2-2; clone_size: .; d_call: .; v_call: TRBV5-1; cdr3_nt: TGCGCCAGCAGACTTTCCACCGGGGAGCTGTTTTTT; cdr3_aa: CASRLSTGELFF
j_call: TRBJ1-6; clone_size: .; d_call: TRBD1; v_call: TRBV5-1; cdr3_nt: TGCGCCAGCAACTTGACCGGGACAGAAAATTCACCCCTCCACTTT; cdr3_aa: CASNLTGTENSPLHF
j_call: TRBJ2-3; clone_size: .; d_call: TRBD1; v_call: TRBV5-4; cdr3_nt: TGTGCCAGCAGCCCGTCGACAGGGGGAGTTTCCACAGATACGCAGTATTTT; cdr3_aa: CASSPSTGGVSTDTQYF
j_call: TRBJ2-2; clone_size: .; d_call: TRBD2; v_call: TRBV18; cdr3_nt: TGTGCCAGTACTCAAGGACTAGCGGCCAACACCGGGGAGCTGTTTTTT; cdr3_aa: CASTQGLAANTGELFF
j_call: TRBJ2-7; clone_size: .; d_call: TRBD1; v_call: TRBV4-1; cdr3_nt: TGCGCCAGCAGCCCAATCCCAGGGGGCTCCTACGAGCAGTACTTC; cdr3_aa: CASSPIPGGSYEQYF
j_call: TRBJ2-3; clone_size: .; d_call: .; v_call: TRBV7-2; cdr3_nt: TGTGCCAGCAGCGCAGATTCTAGCACAGATACGCAGTATTTT; cdr3_aa: CASSADSSTDTQYF
j_call: TRBJ2-7; clone_size: .; d_call: .; v_call: TRBV18; cdr3_nt: TGTGCCAGCTCGGCCGAGGGTTACGAGCAGTACTTC; cdr3_aa: CASSAEGYEQYF